Shown below are 8 T cell receptor beta chains from a single sample sequenced in a study of cytomegalovirus exposure and HLA in healthy donors. The PCR contained 60 Vbeta and 13 Jbeta primers. Some clones are missing from TCRdb's copy, which holds only in-frame ones; the method was immunoSEQ multiplex PCR. The data show 200,000 or so clones, roughly 80% seen once. The sample was PBMCs. These receptor sequences come from a woman in her twenties or thirties in good health and CMV-seropositive.

The table lists this clone with a count of one. The V and J genes are TRBV5-1 and TRBJ1-2; possibly TRBD1 for D (6 bases). CDR3 length equals 15 residues. CDR1 is SGHRS and CDR2 is YFSETQ in the germline V gene. Trimming removed 0 bases from V and 7 bases from J, with 16 bases in between. The CDR3 nucleotides read TGCGCCAGCAGCTTGGGGACAGTCCAAGGAGGTGGCTACACCTTC. Residues: CASSLGTVQGGGYTF.

The chain has TRBV10-3 and TRBJ2-5, with 9 bases aligning to TRBD1. Trimming at V came to 10 bases and at J to 5 bases, leaving 11 bases not matched to a gene. This CDR3 comprises 14 residues. Germline lookup yields CDR1 ENHRY and CDR2 SYGVKD. The CDR3 spells CATKRDRAGETQYF. In nucleotides, the CDR3 is TGTGCCACCAAGCGGGACAGGGCGGGGGAGACCCAGTACTTC.

The V and J genes are TRBV9 and TRBJ2-5; possible D gene TRBD1, 5 bases. V dropped 0 bases and J dropped 3 bases, with 6 bases sitting between them. The length of the CDR3 is 13 residues. Germline V CDR1 and CDR2: SGDLS, YYNGEE. The DNA for the CDR3 is TGTGCCAGCAGCGTAGAAGGGGAAGAGACCCAGTACTTC. Its translation is CASSVEGEETQYF.

The chain carries TRBV5-4 and TRBJ2-5; possibly TRBD2 for D (6 bases). CDR1 is SGHNT, CDR2 YYREEE, per germline (reference sequence). This CDR3 comprises 13 residues. V shed 1 base and J shed 5 bases, with 9 bases lying between them. CDR3: CASSLPGSETQYF. CDR3 bases: TGTGCCAGCAGCTTGCCCGGGAGTGAGACCCAGTACTTC.

This chain uses TRBV19 with TRBJ1-4; D is perhaps TRBD1 (6 bases). The CDR3 is 16 residues long. Trimming pared 9 bases from V and 1 base from J, leaving 18 bases between. The germline CDR1 and CDR2 sequences are LNHDA and SQIVND (reference sequence). In nucleotides, the CDR3 is TGTGCCAGCGTAGCCCCTCTCAGGGGAACTAATGAAAAACTGTTTTTT. It is translated as CASVAPLRGTNEKLFF. Supplemented by reference TRBV19 and TRBJ1-4, the full variable domain reads DGGITQSPKYLFRKEGQNVTLSCEQNLNHDAMYWYRQDPGQGLRLIYYSQIVNDFQKGDIAEGYSVSREKKESFPLTVTSAQKNPTAFYLCASVAPLRGTNEKLFFGSGTQLSVL.

This chain uses TRBV25-1 with TRBJ1-1; unclear D gene. V was trimmed by 8 bases and J by 7 bases, leaving 11 bases between them. From germline, CDR1 is MGHDK and CDR2 SYGVNS. This CDR3 is 11 amino acids long. CDR3 amino acids: CASQRNYEAFF. CDR3 bases: TGTGCCAGCCAGAGGAACTATGAAGCTTTCTTT.

This clone has a single count. The chain combines TRBV29-1 with TRBJ1-4; D ambiguous. From germline, CDR1 is SQVTM and CDR2 ANQGSEA. The CDR3 consists of 13 residues. V lost 4 bases, J lost 8 bases, and 14 bases lay in between. CDR3 sequence reads: CSVGSPGFEKLFF. For the CDR3, the DNA is TGCAGCGTTGGAAGTCCGGGGTTCGAAAAACTGTTTTTT.

The CDR3: CASRPTGGKTQYF. CDR3 DNA sequence: TGTGCCAGCAGGCCGACAGGGGGGAAGACCCAGTACTTC. The V call is TRBV6-5, the J call TRBJ2-5; 9 positions match TRBD1. J was trimmed by 6 bases and V by 6 bases; bases with no gene match: 5. In germline, CDR1 is MNHEY, CDR2 SVGAGI. The CDR3 runs to 13 residues.